The next 27 T cell receptor beta chains were all read from a single sample in a study of shared clonotypes between healthy human individuals. The protocol was immunoSEQ multiplex PCR, while the TCRdb copy is restricted to in-frame clones and leaves out a portion. Here the sample spans about 490,000 clones, around 85% being singletons. Source material: PBMCs. These receptors originate from a middle-aged woman in good health. Some clones in this sample may be carry-over from other donors' samples.

This rearrangement joins TRBV6-1 to TRBJ2-5; D is uncertain. The CDR3 loop spans 12 amino acids. Per the germline V gene, CDR1 is MNHNS and CDR2 is SASEGT. V shed 7 bases and J shed 2 bases, with 8 bases lying between them. CDR3 nucleotides: TGTGCCAGCATTAGCCCTCAAGAGACCCAGTACTTC. It translates to CASISPQETQYF.

V and J are TRBV6-5 and TRBJ2-7; 11 nucleotides align to TRBD1. Trimming removed 10 bases from V and 2 bases from J; junction bases left unmatched: 10. This CDR3 spans 15 amino acids. Germline CDR1 MNHEY, CDR2 SVGAGI. The CDR3 DNA follows: TGTGCCACCAAAAGGACAGGGGGCGCGACCTACGAGCAGTACTTC. Translating gives CATKRTGGATYEQYF.

This chain uses TRBV10-3 with TRBJ2-7, with TRBD1 matching over 9 bases. J was trimmed by 5 bases and V by 8 bases; bases with no gene match: 4. The V gene's germline CDR1 is ENHRY and CDR2 SYGVKD. The CDR3 has 12 amino acids. The CDR3 coding sequence is TGTGCCATCGGGACAGGGTTCCACGAGCAGTACTTC. It is translated as CAIGTGFHEQYF.

The chain has TRBV4-2 and TRBJ2-4, with 7 bases fitting TRBD2. CDR3 length: 16 amino acids. Germline CDR1 reads LGHNA; CDR2 reads YNFKEQ. V was pared by 0 bases and J by 6 bases, with 8 bases of the junction left unmatched. The CDR3 loop reads CASSQETGGGRNIQYF. In DNA form, the CDR3 reads TGTGCCAGCAGCCAAGAAACGGGCGGGGGACGAAACATTCAGTACTTC.

The chain uses TRBV5-4 and TRBJ2-5, with D perhaps being TRBD1 or TRBD2 (5 bases each). With 2 bases removed from V and 3 bases from J, the gap between germline ends came to 11 bases. Germline values: CDR1 SGHNT, CDR2 YYREEE (reference sequence). CDR3 length: 14 amino acids. The CDR3 DNA is TGTGCCAGCAGCTTAGAAGGGACCAAAGAGACCCAGTACTTC. The encoded protein is CASSLEGTKETQYF.

The chain employs TRBV6-5 and TRBJ2-3, with D unresolved. V was shortened by 2 bases and J by 6 bases, with 3 bases between the two germline ends. The CDR3 spans 11 residues. CDR1 and CDR2 from the germline V gene are MNHEY and SVGAGI. The CDR3 nucleotides are TGTGCCAGCAGTTACCTGGATACGCAGTATTTT. Protein sequence: CASSYLDTQYF.

This sequence joins TRBV27 and TRBJ2-3, with TRBD2 as a possible D gene (5 bases). The germline V gene encodes CDR1 MNHEY and CDR2 SMNVEV (reference sequence). V was shortened by 5 bases and J by 0 bases, with 24 bases between the two germline ends. The CDR3 is 19 amino acids. CDR3 residues: CASSRTVPLLHPSTDTQYF. The CDR3 bases are TGTGCCAGCAGTAGGACTGTTCCCCTTCTACACCCTAGCACAGATACGCAGTATTTT.

Worth noting for this clone: A far larger clone is just one base off, so this is likely a read error. The chain employs TRBV30 and TRBJ2-5; 10 bases are a match to TRBD2. Trimming removed 4 bases from V and 5 bases from J; junction bases left unmatched: 7. CDR3 length: 14 residues. Per the germline V gene, CDR1 is GTSNPN and CDR2 is SVGIG (reference sequence). CDR3 sequence (DNA): TGTGCCTGGAATCTAGCGGGAGCAGATGAGACCCAGTACTTC. Its protein is CAWNLAGADETQYF.

This clone occurred a few times. The chain has TRBV9 and TRBJ1-4; D is possibly TRBD1 (6 bases). V was pared by 10 bases and J by 7 bases, with 23 bases between. The CDR3 spans 15 residues. Per germline, CDR1 SGDLS and CDR2 YYNGEE. CDR3 protein: CARPEEDRGVEKLFF. The DNA for the CDR3 is TGTGCCCGCCCGGAGGAGGACAGAGGGGTTGAAAAACTGTTTTTT.

This clone was detected a few times. V is TRBV29-1 and J is TRBJ1-5; D is perhaps TRBD1 (5 bases). The ends were cut back, 2 bases at V and 6 bases at J, with 11 bases in the middle. Germline loops: CDR1 SQVTM, CDR2 ANQGSEA. The CDR3 contains 13 residues. The CDR3 region has the DNA TGCAGCGTTGAACTGAACGGGGGTCAGCCCCAGCATTTT. Translating gives CSVELNGGQPQHF.

The genes are TRBV11-2 and TRBJ2-1; D uncertain. The CDR3 contains 13 residues. CDR1 SGHAT and CDR2 FQNNGV come from the germline V gene. Trimming stripped 5 bases from V and 8 bases from J, with 13 bases between. DNA for the CDR3: TGTGCCAGCAGCACCCGACTTAGCCATGAGCAGTTCTTC. Residues: CASSTRLSHEQFF.

The V gene is TRBV5-4, the J gene TRBJ1-2; the match to TRBD1 covers 7 bases. This CDR3 contains 14 residues. J lost 4 bases, V lost 2 bases, and 5 bases had no gene match. Germline lookup yields CDR1 SGHNT and CDR2 YYREEE (reference sequence). Here the CDR3 DNA reads TGTGCCAGCAGCTTAACCACAGGGGTCTATGGCTACACCTTC. Protein product: CASSLTTGVYGYTF. Drawing the rest from reference TRBV5-4 and TRBJ1-2, the complete variable domain is ETGVTQSPTHLIKTRGQQVTLRCSSQSGHNTVSWYQQALGQGPQFIFQYYREEENGRGNFPPRFSGLQFPNYSSELNVNALELDDSALYLCASSLTTGVYGYTFGSGTRLTVV.

In nucleotides, the CDR3 is TGTGCCAGCAGAAACGGGGACAGGTCTAATGAAAAACTGTTTTTT. Translating gives CASRNGDRSNEKLFF. J is TRBJ1-4 and V is TRBV6-6, with 8 bases that match TRBD1. The germline CDR1 and CDR2 sequences are MNHNY and SVGAGI (reference sequence). V dropped 6 bases and J dropped 3; count of bases not matched to a gene: 6. The length of the CDR3 is 15 residues.

This clone appeared a few times. CDR3 sequence: CASNPSPYTGELFF. As DNA, the CDR3 is TGTGCCAGCAATCCTTCCCCCTATACCGGGGAGCTGTTTTTT. The chain joins TRBV2 to TRBJ2-2; D is unclear. The V end lost 7 bases, the J end lost 5 bases, and 14 bases lay between the germline ends. Germline V gene sequence: CDR1 SNHLY, CDR2 FYNNEI. The CDR3 totals 14 residues.

The rearrangement joins TRBV15 to TRBJ1-1; the match to TRBD1 covers 7 bases. V trimming: 0 bases; J trimming: 6 bases; junction bases outside the gene matches: 4. CDR3 length: 14 residues. Germline V lookup: CDR1 LNHNV, CDR2 YYDKDF (reference sequence). Written as DNA, the CDR3 is TGTGCCACCAGCAGAGACAAGGGGGCCGCTGAAGCTTTCTTT. Translating it yields CATSRDKGAAEAFF. The full variable domain, with the rest looked up from reference TRBV15 and TRBJ1-1, is DAMVIQNPRYQVTQFGKPVTLSCSQTLNHNVMYWYQQKSSQAPKLLFHYYDKDFNNEADTPDNFQSRRPNTSFCFLDIRSPGLGDTAMYLCATSRDKGAAEAFFGQGTRLTVV.

Comments on this clone: A much larger clone differs by one base, so this may be a read error. The sample holds other DNA sequences that translate to the same CDR3. The CDR3 DNA sequence: TGTGCTAGTGGTTTGCAGTCCGGGACACAGTCCTACGAGCAGTACTTC. This sequence encodes CASGLQSGTQSYEQYF. The genes are TRBV12-5 and TRBJ2-7; D perhaps matches TRBD1 (6 bases). The germline V gene has CDR1 LGHNT and CDR2 FRNRAP. The V end was cut by 2 bases, the J end by 1 base, with 15 bases between. The CDR3 contains 16 residues.

The chain is built from TRBV15 and TRBJ2-3; TRBD2 aligns across 10 bases. CDR1 is LNHNV, CDR2 YYDKDF, per germline (reference sequence). The CDR3 contains 16 residues. Losses at the gene ends were 7 bases for V and 3 bases for J; bases not matched to a gene: 10. Here the CDR3 reads CATTTEREGLTDTQYF. The DNA of the CDR3 is TGTGCCACCACCACGGAGCGGGAGGGTCTGACAGATACGCAGTATTTT.

The J gene is TRBJ1-1, the V gene TRBV5-1; no clear D. This CDR3 has 18 residues. CDR1 and CDR2 from the germline V gene are SGHRS and YFSETQ. With 0 bases removed from V and 2 bases from J, the gap between germline ends came to 20 bases. The CDR3 here is CASSLATFSGVGNTEAFF. The CDR3 DNA reads as TGCGCCAGCAGCTTGGCTACTTTTTCTGGGGTTGGAAACACTGAAGCTTTCTTT.

The count of this clone is one. CDR3 bases: TGTGCCAGCAGCCCTCCAGGGACCTCTTGGGAGCAGTACTTC. Translated: CASSPPGTSWEQYF. The rearrangement links TRBV28 to TRBJ2-7; possibly TRBD1 or TRBD2 for D (5 bases each). V was clipped by 6 bases and J by 7 bases, with 19 bases between them. Germline V gives CDR1 MDHEN, CDR2 SYDVKM. CDR3 length: 14 amino acids.

The V and J genes are TRBV5-1 and TRBJ2-3, with D perhaps matching TRBD2 (5 bases). There are 16 residues in the CDR3. V lost 2 bases, J lost 4 bases, and 17 bases lay in between. CDR1 and CDR2 (germline): SGHRS, YFSETQ. For the CDR3, the DNA is TGCGCCAGCAGCTTCGGGATAGCGCGAATTTCAGATACGCAGTATTTT. Translated, it gives CASSFGIARISDTQYF.

Concerning this clone itself: A clone one base away is much larger, so this may be a read error. The chain couples TRBV7-6 to TRBJ2-1; D uncertain. The CDR3 runs 15 residues. Germline lookup yields CDR1 SGHVS and CDR2 FNYEAQ. Trimming removed 5 bases at V and 4 bases at J, with 15 bases between. This CDR3 reads CASSPRVGYYNEQFF. The CDR3 coding sequence is TGTGCCAGCAGCCCCCGGGTTGGCTATTACAATGAGCAGTTCTTC.

The chain joins TRBV11-2 to TRBJ1-1; no definite D call. V lost 5 bases to trimming and J lost 0 bases, with 7 bases between them. From germline, CDR1 is SGHAT and CDR2 FQNNGV. CDR3 size: 13 residues. The CDR3 is CASSLQVNTEAFF. CDR3 sequence (DNA): TGTGCCAGCAGCCTGCAGGTGAACACTGAAGCTTTCTTT.

The chain links TRBV29-1 to TRBJ2-7, with D possibly being TRBD1 (6 bases). This CDR3 spans 13 amino acids. Germline V gives CDR1 SQVTM, CDR2 ANQGSEA. V was cut by 7 bases and J by 0 bases, with 13 bases left in between. CDR3: CSAKQGSSYEQYF. CDR3 in DNA: TGCAGCGCTAAACAGGGATCCTCCTACGAGCAGTACTTC.

This clone has only a few counts. One base away lies a much larger clone, so this may be a sequencing read error. The chain links TRBV28 to TRBJ2-1; 9 bases are shared with TRBD1. From germline, CDR1 is MDHEN and CDR2 SYDVKM. There are 14 residues in the CDR3. The CDR3, as DNA: TGTGCCTGCAGCCCAGGACAGGGGTTGAATGAGCAGTTCTTC. It encodes CACSPGQGLNEQFF.

The V gene is TRBV18, the J gene TRBJ2-2, with D hard to call. Germline CDR1 and CDR2: KGHSH and LQKENI. The CDR3 length is 14 residues. Deletions cut 1 base from V and 4 bases from J, with 7 bases between. CDR3 sequence reads: CASSPRQTTGELFF. The CDR3 nucleotides are TGTGCCAGCTCACCACGGCAGACCACCGGGGAGCTGTTTTTT. The entire variable domain, with the rest obtained from reference TRBV18 and TRBJ2-2, is as follows: NAGVMQNPRHLVRRRGQEARLRCSPMKGHSHVYWYRQLPEEGLKFMVYLQKENIIDESGMPKERFSAEFPKEGPSILRIQQVVRGDSAAYFCASSPRQTTGELFFGEGSRLTVL.

The gene calls are TRBV18 and TRBJ2-1; D remains ambiguous. The germline V and J ends were trimmed by 3 bases and 7 bases, with 10 bases remaining between them. CDR1 KGHSH and CDR2 LQKENI come from the germline V gene. The CDR3 runs 13 residues. Here the CDR3 reads CASSPLVENEQFF. In DNA, the CDR3 is TGTGCCAGCTCACCCCTCGTGGAGAATGAGCAGTTCTTC.

The chain recombines TRBV4-2 with TRBJ2-2, with D possibly matching TRBD2 (5 bases). Germline values: CDR1 LGHNA, CDR2 YNFKEQ. V was shortened by 0 bases and J by 6 bases, with 8 bases between the two germline ends. CDR3 size: 14 residues. The CDR3: CASSQDLLAGELFF. The CDR3 DNA reads as TGTGCCAGCAGCCAAGATTTACTAGCCGGGGAGCTGTTTTTT.